This section outlines one T cell receptor beta chain sequence together with its context. What this receptor recognizes is not known. The record has no base qualities; no much larger clone is one base away. These data belong to a study of human versus mouse CDR3 diversity and MHC coevolution (TCRdb year 2017). Concerning the study at large: According to reports, the immunoSEQ assay detects one in 200,000 T cells and minimizes multiplex PCR amplification bias. Across mouse and human samples, each sample had between about 5.5 x 10^6 and 1.6 x 10^7 valid reads. As a reference point for TCR selection on multiple MHC II alleles, the study used human naive CD4 T cell repertoires and compared them against human-TCR-locus transgenic mice that have a single MHC II. The human cohort comprised three healthy volunteer blood donors, one aged 30 to 40, one aged 40 to 50 and one aged 60 to 70 at collection. Results and caveats for the whole study, not just this receptor: On average, humans had more CDR3 deletions and insertions than mice, indicating greater exonuclease and TdT activity. Repertoire diversity was not regarded as directly comparable between humans and mice because human T cells were selected on more than five MHC II alleles. Among all compared groups, most of the three human donors had the lowest clonal inequality scores. According to iCHAO1 estimates, humans had the largest TCR beta repertoire, 1.5 million to 2 million clonotypes, which was attributed likely to selection by multiple MHC II molecules.

V loses 3 bases of germline sequence and J loses 9 bases, and the interval between the two ends is 16 bases. The CDR3, from cysteine to phenylalanine, totals 15 residues. CDR3 DNA only is kept here, 45 bases in frame from base 1. CDR1 and CDR2 were assigned from the germline V gene as SGDLS and YYNGEE. Fluorescence-activated cell sorting was used to isolate naive CD4 T cells, defined as CD45RO-negative and CD62L-positive, from PBMCs. About 52 ml of fresh peripheral blood was drawn per donor, and PBMCs were isolated by Ficoll density centrifugation. All samples were sorted on a FACSAria III instrument and reached purity above 95%. Genomic DNA was extracted from the sorted cells using the QIAGEN blood and tissue kit and was quantified on a NanoDrop 1000. TCR alpha and beta chains were deep sequenced and quantified on the immunoSEQ platform using multiplex PCR of genomic DNA. From the authors' description of their analysis: Annotation of the TCR sequences relied on IMGT gene and region definitions. Out-of-frame rearrangements were used as a proxy for the preselection repertoire and compared with in-frame clonotypes. The iCHAO1 estimator supplied with the immunoSEQ platform was used to estimate repertoire size. A Gini index, which is based on the Lorenz curve, was applied to in-frame amino acid clonotypes to measure clonal inequality. The intersect function of the R package tcR was used to count shared clonotypes, and the Jaccard index was used to score similarity. Principal component analysis of V, J and V-J usage frequencies was run with the R prcomp function without normalization. Not all clones reach the TCRdb copy of this immuneACCESS table, which keeps in-frame sequences only. Checked studies attribute under half of the gap to unresolved V genes and leave the rest unexplained. V and J calls plus clone size are reproduced from that table; the DNA served to infer D and trimming. The sample table contains approximately 81,000 clones; only one count was recorded for 90% to 95% of them. The ten largest clones take up around 1.3% of the sample.

The source is a person aged 30 to 69 in good health. The specimen was naive CD4+ T cells from blood. What this sample's cell subset or site label stands for: CD45RO-negative CD62L-positive naive CD4 T cells. This chain is built from TRBV9 and TRBJ1-6; TRBD1 is possibly the D segment (6 matching bases). The nucleotide sequence reads TGTGCCAGCAGCGGGGACATTAGGGGAAGTTCACCCCTCCACTTT. Its amino acids are CASSGDIRGSSPLHF. Outside the CDR3, residues come from the reference TRBV9 and TRBJ1-6 proteins, so the full variable domain is: DSGVTQTPKHLITATGQRVTLRCSPRSGDLSVYWYQQSLDQGLQFLIQYYNGEERAKGNILERFSAQQFPDLHSELNLSSLELGDSALYFCASSGDIRGSSPLHFGNGTRLTVT.